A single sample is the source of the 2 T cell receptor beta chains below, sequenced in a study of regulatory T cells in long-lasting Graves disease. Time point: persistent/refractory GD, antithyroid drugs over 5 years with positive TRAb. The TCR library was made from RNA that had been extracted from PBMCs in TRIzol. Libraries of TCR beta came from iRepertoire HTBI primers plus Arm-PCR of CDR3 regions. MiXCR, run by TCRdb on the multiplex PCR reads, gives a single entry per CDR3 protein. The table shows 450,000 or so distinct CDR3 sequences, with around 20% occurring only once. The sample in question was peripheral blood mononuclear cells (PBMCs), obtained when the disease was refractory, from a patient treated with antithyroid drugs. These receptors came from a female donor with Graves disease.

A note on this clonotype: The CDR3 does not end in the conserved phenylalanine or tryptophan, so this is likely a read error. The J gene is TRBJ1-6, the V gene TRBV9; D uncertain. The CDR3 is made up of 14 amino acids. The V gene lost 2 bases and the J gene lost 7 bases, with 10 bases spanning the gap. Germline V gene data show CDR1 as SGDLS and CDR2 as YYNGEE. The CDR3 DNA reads TGTGCCAGCAGCGTCGATACCAGGAATTCACCCCTCCACCTT. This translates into CASSVDTRNSPLHL.

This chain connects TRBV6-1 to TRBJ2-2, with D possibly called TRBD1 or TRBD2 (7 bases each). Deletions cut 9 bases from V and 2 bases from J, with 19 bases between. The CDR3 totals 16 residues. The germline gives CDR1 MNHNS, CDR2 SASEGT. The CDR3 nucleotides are TGTGCCAGTTCAGGGGGGGCGAATCGTAACACCGGGGAGCTGTTTTTT. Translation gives CASSGGANRNTGELFF.